These 20 T cell receptor beta chains came from one sample sequenced in a study of cytomegalovirus exposure and HLA in healthy donors. Researchers ran the PCR with 60 Vbeta and 13 Jbeta primers. Assay used: immunoSEQ multiplex PCR; TCRdb lists only in-frame clones, some missing. Of some 150,000 clones in the sample, about two thirds were seen once. Sequences were obtained from PBMCs. Receptor source: a woman aged 25 to 45 in good health and CMV-seronegative.

V gene TRBV9 combines with J gene TRBJ1-6; the match to TRBD1 covers 7 bases. Trimming cost V 4 bases and J 7 bases; bases outside gene matches: 5. The CDR3 loop spans 14 amino acids. CDR1 SGDLS and CDR2 YYNGEE come from the germline V gene. The CDR3 sequence is CASSSRDSNSPLHF. The CDR3 DNA follows: TGTGCCAGCAGCTCCCGGGACAGCAATTCACCCCTCCACTTT.

Turning to this clone: Mismatch with germline at one junction end may stem from a read error. Other DNA variants within this sample encode the same CDR3. The chain employs TRBV7-2 and TRBJ2-1; D may be TRBD1 (6 bases). The CDR3 covers 11 residues. From germline, CDR1 is SGHTA and CDR2 FQGNSA. CDR3 coding DNA: TGTGCCAGCAGCCTAACAGGGTCTAAAATCTTC. This encodes CASSLTGSKIF.

V is TRBV29-1 and J is TRBJ2-1; the D gene is possibly TRBD2 (6 bases). CDR1 SQVTM and CDR2 ANQGSEA come from the germline V gene. V was pared by 5 bases and J by 3 bases, with 11 bases between. There are 13 residues in the CDR3. In DNA, the CDR3 is TGCAGCGTTACTCGGGAGTACTACAATGAGCAGTTCTTC. Translating it yields CSVTREYYNEQFF.

The V and J genes are TRBV28 and TRBJ2-5; 8 bases align to TRBD2. The CDR3 loop spans 17 amino acids. Germline trimming cut 5 bases from V and 0 bases from J; bases unmatched to any gene: 11. Germline V gene sequence: CDR1 MDHEN, CDR2 SYDVKM. DNA of the CDR3: TGTGCCAGCAGTCCACCCCGGGGCGGGGGGTACCAAGAGACCCAGTACTTC. This gives the protein CASSPPRGGGYQETQYF.

The chain is built from TRBV19 and TRBJ1-4, with D unclear. This CDR3 spans 14 amino acids. Deletions cut 7 bases from V and 0 bases from J, with 9 bases between. CDR1 LNHDA and CDR2 SQIVND come from the germline V gene (reference sequence). The CDR3 DNA follows: TGTGCCAGTACTGTCAGGACAACTAATGAAAAACTGTTTTTT. As protein: CASTVRTTNEKLFF.

This chain links TRBV11-3 with TRBJ2-1, with D tentatively TRBD1 (7 bases). Looked up from germline, CDR1 is SGHNT and CDR2 is YENEEA. This CDR3 has 12 amino acids. The germline V and J ends were trimmed by 6 bases and 10 bases, with 13 bases remaining between them. The CDR3 protein is CASSQGGGEQFF. The DNA for the CDR3 is TGTGCCAGCAGTCAGGGGGGCGGGGAGCAGTTCTTC. Variable domain in full (rest from reference TRBV11-3 and TRBJ2-1): EAGVVQSPRYKIIEKKQPVAFWCNPISGHNTLYWYLQNLGQGPELLIRYENEEAVDDSQLPKDRFSAERLKGVDSTLKIQPAELGDSAVYLCASSQGGGEQFFGPGTRLTVL.

The gene calls are TRBV9 and TRBJ2-1; possibly TRBD1 for D (5 bases). Germline CDR1 is SGDLS and CDR2 is YYNGEE. V was shortened by 2 bases and J by 11 bases, with 23 bases between the two germline ends. The CDR3 runs 16 residues. The CDR3 loop is CASSVTEDMAIGQQFF. The CDR3 DNA follows: TGTGCCAGCAGCGTCACAGAGGACATGGCAATTGGGCAGCAGTTCTTC.

The chain carries TRBV7-2 and TRBJ1-5; 7 nucleotides match TRBD1. The CDR3 extends over 14 amino acids. Per germline, CDR1 SGHTA and CDR2 FQGNSA. V lost 5 bases and J lost 0; bases outside the gene matches: 1. In DNA, the CDR3 is TGTGCCAGCAGCGGGACAGCTAGCAATCAGCCCCAGCATTTT. It is translated as CASSGTASNQPQHF.

This chain's CDR3 is CASSSKREAGDTQYF. CDR3 nucleotide sequence: TGTGCCAGCAGCTCCAAGCGGGAGGCAGGGGATACGCAGTATTTT. The chain links TRBV7-9 to TRBJ2-3, with 9 positions matching TRBD2. The CDR3 consists of 15 residues. V lost 4 bases to trimming and J lost 6 bases; unmatched junction nucleotides: 8. Germline V gene lookup returns CDR1 SEHNR and CDR2 FQNEAQ (reference sequence).

The chain is built from TRBV2 and TRBJ1-5; 7 bases align to TRBD1. Trimming at V came to 3 bases and at J to 0 bases, leaving 2 bases not matched to a gene. Germline loops: CDR1 SNHLY, CDR2 FYNNEI. The CDR3 length is 15 residues. CDR3 region: CASSEGQHSNQPQHF. The CDR3 DNA reads as TGTGCCAGCAGTGAGGGACAGCATAGCAATCAGCCCCAGCATTTT.

This rearrangement joins TRBV6-1 to TRBJ1-2; 9 nucleotides agree with TRBD1. Germline assignment: CDR1 MNHNS and CDR2 SASEGT. This CDR3 is built from 14 residues. V shed 4 bases and J 3 bases; nucleotides not matched to a gene: 3. CDR3 sequence: CASSAGTGHYGYTF. CDR3 DNA: TGTGCCAGCAGTGCTGGGACAGGGCACTATGGCTACACCTTC.

The chain carries TRBV28 and TRBJ2-7; 11 nucleotides agree with TRBD2. From germline, CDR1 is MDHEN and CDR2 SYDVKM. With 7 bases clipped from V and 3 bases from J, the junction kept 2 bases outside the gene matches. CDR3 length: 13 residues. In nucleotides, the CDR3 is TGTGCCAGCACTCTAGCGGGAGGCTACGAGCAGTACTTC. Its translation is CASTLAGGYEQYF.

This clone was observed once. The chain joins TRBV6-6 to TRBJ2-7; possibly TRBD2 for D (5 bases). The germline V and J ends were trimmed by 0 bases and 3 bases, with 6 bases remaining between them. Germline V lookup: CDR1 MNHNY, CDR2 SVGAGI (reference sequence). The CDR3 totals 13 residues. The CDR3 bases are TGTGCCAGCAGTTACTCGAGGGACTACGAGCAGTACTTC. Translating gives CASSYSRDYEQYF.

The gene calls are TRBV19 and TRBJ2-1; TRBD2 matches 7 bases. This CDR3 has 15 amino acids. Germline V lookup: CDR1 LNHDA, CDR2 SQIVND (reference sequence). Trimming at V came to 6 bases and at J to 0 bases, leaving 5 bases not matched to a gene. This chain's CDR3 is CASRLWEGSYNEQFF. In DNA, the CDR3 is TGTGCCAGTAGGTTGTGGGAGGGCTCCTACAATGAGCAGTTCTTC.

This clone was observed a few times. This chain links TRBV2 with TRBJ1-5; the match to TRBD1 covers 7 bases. Germline lookup yields CDR1 SNHLY and CDR2 FYNNEI. The CDR3 has 14 amino acids. Losses at the gene ends were 5 bases for V and 9 bases for J; bases not matched to a gene: 10. The CDR3 DNA reads as TGTGCCAGCAGTTTGGGTGGAGGGGGCCGGCCCCAGCATTTT. Translation: CASSLGGGGRPQHF.

As DNA, the CDR3 is TGTGCCAGCAGCGTATCCCGCGGATTTAATGAAAAACTGTTTTTT. Translated, it gives CASSVSRGFNEKLFF. The chain carries TRBV9 and TRBJ1-4, with D unclear. Germline CDR1 and CDR2: SGDLS and YYNGEE. The CDR3 consists of 15 residues. Between the trimmed V and J ends, which lost 1 base and 4 bases, there was a span of 11 bases.

V usage is TRBV10-1 and J usage is TRBJ1-2; D remains ambiguous. This CDR3 is 16 amino acids long. The V end was cut by 6 bases, the J end by 0 bases, with 17 bases between. Germline CDR1 is WNHNN and CDR2 is SYGVQD (reference sequence). The CDR3 DNA follows: TGCGCCAGCAGAACAGCCCCGGAGAGGGCTAACTATGGCTACACCTTC. It is translated as CASRTAPERANYGYTF.

This sequence joins TRBV7-2 and TRBJ2-5, with D uncertain. From germline, CDR1 is SGHTA and CDR2 FQGNSA. V was trimmed by 7 bases and J by 2 bases, leaving 8 bases between them. The CDR3 is made up of 12 amino acids. The CDR3 nucleotides are TGTGCCAGCACCTTCCTACAAGAGACCCAGTACTTC. Protein product: CASTFLQETQYF.

V is TRBV5-8 and J is TRBJ1-5, with a weak D call TRBD1 (6 bases). The CDR3 is 16 amino acids. Germline loops: CDR1 SGHTS, CDR2 YDEGEE. V lost 3 bases and J 4 bases, leaving 17 bases between the germline ends. The CDR3 region has the DNA TGTGCCAGCAGCTCCCAGGGCGGGGGGCGAAATCAGCCCCAGCATTTT. Residues: CASSSQGGGRNQPQHF. Filled out from reference TRBV5-8 and TRBJ1-5, the complete variable domain reads EAGVTQSPTHLIKTRGQQATLRCSPISGHTSVYWYQQALGLGLQFLLWYDEGEERNRGNFPPRFSGRQFPNYSSELNVNALELEDSALYLCASSSQGGGRNQPQHFGDGTRLSIL.

This clone has just a few counts. The chain uses TRBV7-2 and TRBJ2-5, with TRBD2 identical over 11 bases. The V and J ends lost 6 bases and 4 bases, in that order; junction bases with no gene match: 10. The germline gives CDR1 SGHTA, CDR2 FQGNSA. CDR3 length: 16 amino acids. CDR3 region: CASRRSGGAVGETQYF. The CDR3 coding sequence is TGTGCCAGCAGACGTAGCGGGGGGGCCGTGGGAGAGACCCAGTACTTC.